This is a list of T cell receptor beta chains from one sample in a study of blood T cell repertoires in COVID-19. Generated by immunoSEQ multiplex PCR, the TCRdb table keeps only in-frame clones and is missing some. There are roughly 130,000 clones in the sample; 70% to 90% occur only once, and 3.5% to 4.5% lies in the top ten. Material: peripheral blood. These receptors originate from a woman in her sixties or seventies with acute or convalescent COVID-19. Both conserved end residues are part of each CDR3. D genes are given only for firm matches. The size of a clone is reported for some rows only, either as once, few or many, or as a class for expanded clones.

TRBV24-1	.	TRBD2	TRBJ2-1	TGTGCCACCAGTGATCCCGGGACTAGCGGGGGCTCCTACAATGAGCAGTTCTTC	CATSDPGTSGGSYNEQFF
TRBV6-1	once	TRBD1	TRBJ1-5	TGTGCCAGCAGTGGAGGACAGGGGGTGAGCAATCAGCCCCAGCATTTT	CASSGGQGVSNQPQHF
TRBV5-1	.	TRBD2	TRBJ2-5	TGCGCCAGCAGGTTTGGGGGAGGGGCAAACCAAGAGACCCAGTACTTC	CASRFGGGANQETQYF
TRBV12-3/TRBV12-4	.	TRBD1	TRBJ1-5	TGTGCCAGCACTTTCACAGGGGAACAGCCCCAGCATTTT	CASTFTGEQPQHF
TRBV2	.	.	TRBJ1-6	TGTGCCAGCGTTCTCGAAAGGGGGTCTGGTTCACCCCTCCACTTT	CASVLERGSGSPLHF
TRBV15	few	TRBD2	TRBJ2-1	TGTGCCACCAGCAGCGTAGCGGGAGGGCCTAGGAATGAGCAGTTCTTC	CATSSVAGGPRNEQFF
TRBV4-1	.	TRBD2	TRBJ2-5	TGCGCCAGCAGCCAAGACCCGGGACTAGGGCTCGCTCGGGAGACCCAGTACTTC	CASSQDPGLGLARETQYF
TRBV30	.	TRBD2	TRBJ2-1	TGTGCCTGGAGTCTACTAGCGAACTACAATGAGCAGTTCTTC	CAWSLLANYNEQFF
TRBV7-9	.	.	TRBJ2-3	TGTGCCAGCAGCCCCGCGGGGCCAGATACGCAGTATTTT	CASSPAGPDTQYF
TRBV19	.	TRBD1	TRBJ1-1	TGTGCCAGTAGTATGATACAGGGGAGTACTGAAGCTTTCTTT	CASSMIQGSTEAFF
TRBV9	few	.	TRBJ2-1	TGTGCCAGCAGCGTAGGCCCGGGGGACCGTTATCAGAGCTCCTACAATGAGCAGTTCTTC	CASSVGPGDRYQSSYNEQFF
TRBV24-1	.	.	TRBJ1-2	TGTGCCACCAGTGATTTTCCAGATACCTCGGGCTACACCTTC	CATSDFPDTSGYTF
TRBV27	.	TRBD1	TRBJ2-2	TGTGCCAGCAGTTCTAGCCACAGGGGCGATTCCGGGGAGCTGTTTTTT	CASSSSHRGDSGELFF
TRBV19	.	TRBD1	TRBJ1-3	TGTGCCAGTAGGAGACAGGGAGGAAACACCATATATTTT	CASRRQGGNTIYF
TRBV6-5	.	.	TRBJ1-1	TGTGCCAGCAGCCGGCGCAGGAAGAACACTGAAGCTTTCTTT	CASSRRRKNTEAFF
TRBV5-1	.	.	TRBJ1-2	TGCGCCAGCAGCACTTTAACAGGGAACTATGGCTACACCTTC	CASSTLTGNYGYTF
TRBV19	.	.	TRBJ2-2	TGTGCCAGTACCAAACCGGGTCAAAGGAACACCGGGGAGCTGTTTTTT	CASTKPGQRNTGELFF
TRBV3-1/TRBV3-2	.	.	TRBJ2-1	TGTGCCAGCTGCCGGGCTCCCTCCTACAATGAGCAGTTCTTC	CASCRAPSYNEQFF
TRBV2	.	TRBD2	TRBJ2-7	TGTGCCAGCAGCGCTAGGACTAGCGGGACCTACGAGCAGTACTTC	CASSARTSGTYEQYF
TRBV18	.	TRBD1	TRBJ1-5	TGTGCCAGCTCACCCGGACAGGGGGATCAGCCCCAGCATTTT	CASSPGQGDQPQHF
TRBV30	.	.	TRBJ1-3	TGTGCCTGGAGAGACTGGGGGGTTGCGGGAAACACCATATATTTT	CAWRDWGVAGNTIYF
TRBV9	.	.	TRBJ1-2	TGTGCCAGCAGCGTAGCGCAGGATTATGGCTACACCTTC	CASSVAQDYGYTF
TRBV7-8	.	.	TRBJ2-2	TGTGCCAGCAGCTTGACATTGCGGGCGAACACCGGGGAGCTGTTTTTT	CASSLTLRANTGELFF
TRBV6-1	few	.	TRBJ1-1	TGTGCCAGCAGTGAAAAATGGAGGTTGAACACTGAAGCTTTCTTT	CASSEKWRLNTEAFF
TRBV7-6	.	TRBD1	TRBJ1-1	TGTGCCAGCAGCCCCAGACAGGGATTGAACACTGAAGCTTTCTTT	CASSPRQGLNTEAFF
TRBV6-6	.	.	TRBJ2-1	TGTGCCAGCAGACCCCGGGACACCACATACAATGAGCAGTTCTTC	CASRPRDTTYNEQFF
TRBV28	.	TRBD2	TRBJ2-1	TGTGCCAGCAGTTCTCTAGCGGGGGTATCCGGATTGAAGTTCTTC	CASSSLAGVSGLKFF
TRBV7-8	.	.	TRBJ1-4	TGTGCCAGCAGCCCAGGGATCGTTAATGAAAAACTGTTTTTT	CASSPGIVNEKLFF
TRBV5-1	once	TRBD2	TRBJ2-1	TGCGCCAGCAGGCGGGGGAGCCCTCGGGGTAATGAGCAGTTCTTC	CASRRGSPRGNEQFF
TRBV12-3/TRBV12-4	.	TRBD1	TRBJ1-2	TGTGCCAGCAGGCCGGGACAGGGCAATGGCTACACCTTC	CASRPGQGNGYTF
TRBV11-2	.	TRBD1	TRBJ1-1	TGTGCCAGCAGTTGGACAGGGAGCAACACTGAAGCTTTCTTT	CASSWTGSNTEAFF
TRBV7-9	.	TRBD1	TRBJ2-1	TGTGCCAGCAGCCAAACCGGGGACAGGGTCAATGAGCAGTTCTTC	CASSQTGDRVNEQFF
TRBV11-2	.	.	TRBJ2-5	TGTGCCAGCAGCCAGGGGACGTTGGAGACCCAGTACTTC	CASSQGTLETQYF
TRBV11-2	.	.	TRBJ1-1	TGTGCCAGCAGCATTACCTCTAGTCCCTCCACTGAAGCTTTCTTT	CASSITSSPSTEAFF
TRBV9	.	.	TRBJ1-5	TGTGCCAGCAGCCAGGGGAGTAGCAATCAGCCCCAGCATTTT	CASSQGSSNQPQHF
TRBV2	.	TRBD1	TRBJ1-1	TGTGCCAGCACCGGAGGAGGGGGCTTGAACACTGAAGCTTTCTTT	CASTGGGGLNTEAFF
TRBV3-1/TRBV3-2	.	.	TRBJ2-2	TGTGCCAGCAGCCAAGTCGGAGCGGCGATCACCGGGGAGCTGTTTTTT	CASSQVGAAITGELFF
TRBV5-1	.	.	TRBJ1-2	TGCGCCAGCAGCTTACAGGGAATGGTCTATGGCTACACCTTC	CASSLQGMVYGYTF
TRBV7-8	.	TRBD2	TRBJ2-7	TGTGCCAGCAGCCGAGGACGGACTAGAGGGACCTACGAGCAGTACTTC	CASSRGRTRGTYEQYF
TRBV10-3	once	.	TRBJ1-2	TGTGCCATCAGTGAGTCCCGGGGAAATGGCTACACCTTC	CAISESRGNGYTF
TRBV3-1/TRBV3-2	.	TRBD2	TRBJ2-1	TGTGCCAGCAGCCCCCCGGGAGGCGGGAGGGCCAGAAATGAGCAGTTCTTC	CASSPPGGGRARNEQFF
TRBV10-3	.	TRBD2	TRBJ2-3	TGTGCCATCAGTAAGACGGAAGCGGGAGCTTACGATACGCAGTATTTT	CAISKTEAGAYDTQYF
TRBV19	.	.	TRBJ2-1	TGTGCCAGTAGGACAGGAAGCCATAACAATGAGCAGTTCTTC	CASRTGSHNNEQFF